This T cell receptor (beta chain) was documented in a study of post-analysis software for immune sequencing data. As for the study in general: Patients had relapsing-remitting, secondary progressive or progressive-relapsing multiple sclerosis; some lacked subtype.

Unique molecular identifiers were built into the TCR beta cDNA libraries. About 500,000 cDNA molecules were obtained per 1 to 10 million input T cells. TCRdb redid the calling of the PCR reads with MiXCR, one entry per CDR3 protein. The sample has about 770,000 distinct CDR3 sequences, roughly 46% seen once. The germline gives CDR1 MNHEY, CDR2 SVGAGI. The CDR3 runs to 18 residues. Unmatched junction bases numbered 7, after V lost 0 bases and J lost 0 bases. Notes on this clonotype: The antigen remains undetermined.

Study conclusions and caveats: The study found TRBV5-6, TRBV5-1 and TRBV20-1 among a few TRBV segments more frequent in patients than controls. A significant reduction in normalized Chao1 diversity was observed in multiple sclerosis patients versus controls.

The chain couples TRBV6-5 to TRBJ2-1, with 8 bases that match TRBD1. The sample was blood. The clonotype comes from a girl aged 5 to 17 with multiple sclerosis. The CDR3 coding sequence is TGTGCCAGCAGTTACTCCGGGGACAGGCCTAACTCCTACAATGAGCAGTTCTTC. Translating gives CASSYSGDRPNSYNEQFF.